The 27 T cell receptor beta chains below all came from one sample that was sequenced in a study of cytomegalovirus exposure and HLA in healthy donors. The PCR employed 60 Vbeta primers together with 13 Jbeta primers. TCRdb keeps only in-frame clones here, not all; method: immunoSEQ multiplex PCR. This table holds more than 95,000 clones, around 79% found once. Sequences were obtained from PBMCs. The receptors come from a man between 60 and 70 years old in good health and CMV-seropositive.

The V gene is TRBV10-1, the J gene TRBJ2-1, with TRBD2 matching 10 bases. V shed 0 bases and J 6 bases; nucleotides not matched to a gene: 14. Germline lookup yields CDR1 WNHNN and CDR2 SYGVQD (reference sequence). The CDR3 has 19 amino acids. DNA of the CDR3: TGCGCCAGCAGTGAGTCGATTGTGTCTAGCGGGGGTAGGGGCAATGAGCAGTTCTTC. It specifies CASSESIVSSGGRGNEQFF.

With respect to this clone: At one of its ends the junction is not consistent with the germline gene, which may arise from a read error. The chain joins TRBV6-6 to TRBJ2-5, with D perhaps TRBD2 (6 bases). CDR1 and CDR2 from the germline V gene are MNHNY and SVGAGI (reference sequence). This CDR3 is 15 amino acids long. The CDR3 region has the DNA TGTGCCATCAGTGAGTCGGAGGGAGCCCAAGAGACCCAGTACTTC. Protein sequence: CAISESEGAQETQYF.

The rearrangement joins TRBV7-9 to TRBJ2-7, with a weak D call TRBD2 (5 bases). The germline V gene has CDR1 SEHNR and CDR2 FQNEAQ (reference sequence). V was clipped by 5 bases and J by 3 bases, with 8 bases between them. This CDR3 has 12 amino acids. The CDR3 nucleotides are TGTGCCAGCAGCCCAGGACTCTACGAGCAGTACTTC. This gives the protein CASSPGLYEQYF.

The chain recombines TRBV28 with TRBJ1-2; 8 positions match TRBD1. Germline V gene lookup returns CDR1 MDHEN and CDR2 SYDVKM. This CDR3 region has 14 residues. V lost 6 bases and J lost 8; bases outside the gene matches: 11. CDR3 in amino acids: CASSTGTGPRGYTF. The CDR3 DNA is TGTGCCAGCAGCACCGGGACAGGCCCTCGGGGCTACACCTTC.

The rearrangement uses TRBV19 and TRBJ2-7; 8 nucleotides align to TRBD1. The CDR3 is 15 residues long. Per germline, CDR1 LNHDA and CDR2 SQIVND (reference sequence). V trimming: 6 bases; J trimming: 4 bases; junction bases outside the gene matches: 11. The CDR3 reads CASSAGQGGGYEQYF. CDR3 nucleotides: TGTGCCAGTAGCGCAGGACAGGGTGGAGGGTACGAGCAGTACTTC.

The chain recombines TRBV9 with TRBJ2-2, with unresolved D. Trimming took off 0 bases at V and 1 base at J, with 4 bases between the two ends. Germline assignment: CDR1 SGDLS and CDR2 YYNGEE. The CDR3 contains 14 residues. CDR3 in DNA: TGTGCCAGCAGCGTAGGAGGGAACACCGGGGAGCTGTTTTTT. The encoded protein is CASSVGGNTGELFF.

This clone has more than one count but fewer than ten. The V gene is TRBV2, the J gene TRBJ2-1; 9 nucleotides line up with TRBD2. The CDR3 has 16 amino acids. J lost 0 bases, V lost 2 bases, and 2 bases had no gene match. Per germline, CDR1 SNHLY and CDR2 FYNNEI. As DNA, the CDR3 is TGTGCCAGCAGTGAACGGACTAGCGACTCCTACAATGAGCAGTTCTTC. It specifies CASSERTSDSYNEQFF.

This clone came up once. The chain has TRBV23-1 and TRBJ1-5; the D is unclear. TRBV23-1 is classed as an ORF, of uncertain function. This CDR3 comprises 13 residues. V was pared by 4 bases and J by 5 bases, with 9 bases between. CDR3 sequence (DNA): TGCGCCAGCAGTCGGGCCGCGCATCAGCCCCAGCATTTT. Encoded protein: CASSRAAHQPQHF.

The chain couples TRBV29-1 to TRBJ2-7; a weak D match, TRBD2 (6 bases). The CDR3 loop spans 14 amino acids. Trimming cost V 4 bases and J 1 base, with 14 bases left between them. Germline V gene data show CDR1 as SQVTM and CDR2 as ANQGSEA. In nucleotides, the CDR3 is TGCAGCGTTGCGGGCGGGGCAGGGTCCTACGAGCAGTACTTC. Translated: CSVAGGAGSYEQYF.

The chain uses TRBV29-1 and TRBJ2-2; D is unclear. Trimming took off 5 bases at V and 1 base at J, with 2 bases between the two ends. The CDR3 covers 11 residues. Per germline, CDR1 SQVTM and CDR2 ANQGSEA. The CDR3 sequence: CSVLNTGELFF. In DNA form, the CDR3 reads TGCAGCGTTCTGAACACCGGGGAGCTGTTTTTT.

The gene calls are TRBV2 and TRBJ2-5, with D possibly being TRBD2 (6 bases). This CDR3 region has 12 residues. The V end was cut by 6 bases, the J end by 5 bases, with 10 bases between. Germline CDR1 reads SNHLY; CDR2 reads FYNNEI. The CDR3 nucleotides read TGTGCCAGCAGGGGACTGGGGGAGACCCAGTACTTC. Protein product: CASRGLGETQYF. The variable domain in full, with the rest retrieved from reference TRBV2 and TRBJ2-5, is EPEVTQTPSHQVTQMGQEVILRCVPISNHLYFYWYRQILGQKVEFLVSFYNNEISEKSEIFDDQFSVERPDGSNFTLKIRSTKLEDSAMYFCASRGLGETQYFGPGTRLLVL.

The chain carries TRBV27 and TRBJ1-2; D is perhaps TRBD1 (5 bases). The CDR3 runs to 13 residues. V was trimmed by 3 bases and J by 4 bases, leaving 9 bases between them. Germline CDR1 reads MNHEY; CDR2 reads SMNVEV (reference sequence). The CDR3 loop is CASSLGGVYGYTF. As DNA, the CDR3 is TGTGCCAGCAGTTTGGGAGGGGTCTATGGCTACACCTTC.

The chain is built from TRBV11-2 and TRBJ2-7; a weak D match, TRBD2 (5 bases). Germline V gene lookup returns CDR1 SGHAT and CDR2 FQNNGV. The V end lost 6 bases, the J end lost 2 bases, and 17 bases lay between the germline ends. The CDR3 runs 15 residues. The CDR3 DNA follows: TGTGCCAGCAGGCCTCTATCTCGGAGGACCTACGAGCAGTACTTC. It is translated as CASRPLSRRTYEQYF.

This chain connects TRBV10-3 to TRBJ2-7; 8 bases match TRBD2. Trimming at V came to 7 bases and at J to 0 bases, leaving 8 bases not matched to a gene. The germline CDR1 and CDR2 sequences are ENHRY and SYGVKD. CDR3 length equals 15 residues. CDR3 DNA: TGTGCCATCACTGCGACTAGCGCAAGCTCCTACGAGCAGTACTTC. Its translation: CAITATSASSYEQYF.

The genes are TRBV4-2 and TRBJ2-3; 8 bases are a match to TRBD2. V gave up 8 bases and J gave up 4 bases; unmatched junction bases: 8. This CDR3 spans 14 amino acids. Looked up from germline, CDR1 is LGHNA and CDR2 is YNFKEQ. The CDR3 region is CASGSGGASDTQYF. The CDR3 bases are TGTGCCAGCGGCTCGGGGGGGGCGTCAGATACGCAGTATTTT.

The chain has TRBV6-6 and TRBJ1-2; 7 nucleotides line up with TRBD1. Germline V gene sequence: CDR1 MNHNY, CDR2 SVGAGI (reference sequence). This CDR3 has 13 residues. V shed 4 bases, J shed 5 bases, and the junction held 4 bases outside the gene matches. The DNA of the CDR3 is TGTGCCAGCAGTTGGGGGGACAGTTATGGCTACACCTTC. Amino acids: CASSWGDSYGYTF.

This clone has only a few counts. The chain uses TRBV5-1 and TRBJ1-1; TRBD1 agrees at 7 bases. The CDR3 has 14 amino acids. CDR1 is SGHRS and CDR2 is YFSETQ in the germline V gene. V was pared by 8 bases and J by 1 base, with 8 bases of the junction left unmatched. The CDR3 DNA reads as TGCGCCAGTAGTACAGGGGACCGGAACACTGAAGCTTTCTTT. It yields the protein CASSTGDRNTEAFF.

This clone was counted only a few times. This rearrangement joins TRBV7-2 to TRBJ2-7; TRBD2 might be the D (5 bases). V dropped 3 bases and J dropped 4 bases, with 10 bases sitting between them. The CDR3 covers 13 residues. Germline lookup yields CDR1 SGHTA and CDR2 FQGNSA. The CDR3 is CASSFESGYEQYF. The CDR3 DNA reads as TGTGCCAGCAGCTTTGAGTCGGGGTACGAGCAGTACTTC. Supplemented by reference TRBV7-2 and TRBJ2-7, the full variable domain reads GAGVSQSPSNKVTEKGKDVELRCDPISGHTALYWYRQSLGQGLEFLIYFQGNSAPDKSGLPSDRFSAERTGGSVSTLTIQRTQQEDSAVYLCASSFESGYEQYFGPGTRLTVT.

The rearrangement links TRBV7-2 to TRBJ1-3; the match to TRBD1 covers 7 bases. J was trimmed by 0 bases and V by 5 bases; bases with no gene match: 10. Germline V gene lookup returns CDR1 SGHTA and CDR2 FQGNSA. The CDR3 sequence is 17 residues long. CDR3 residues: CASSVTGTAISGNTIYF. The CDR3 nucleotides are TGTGCCAGCAGCGTTACCGGGACAGCGATCTCTGGAAACACCATATATTTT.

The chain couples TRBV19 to TRBJ2-1; 12 nucleotides align to TRBD2. CDR1 is LNHDA and CDR2 is SQIVND in the germline V gene (reference sequence). Losses at the gene ends were 7 bases for V and 3 bases for J; bases not matched to a gene: 16. The CDR3 loop spans 19 amino acids. CDR3: CASKSPTPKTSGSYNEQFF. For the CDR3, the DNA is TGTGCCAGTAAGTCTCCGACCCCGAAGACTAGCGGGAGCTACAATGAGCAGTTCTTC.

This clone showed up just once. This sequence joins TRBV19 and TRBJ2-5, with TRBD2 identical over 7 bases. V shed 7 bases, J shed 4 bases, and the junction held 12 bases outside the gene matches. From germline, CDR1 is LNHDA and CDR2 SQIVND (reference sequence). CDR3 length: 15 amino acids. CDR3 nucleotide sequence: TGTGCCAGTACCGGTGGGGGAGGGGTCGGAGAGACCCAGTACTTC. Its translation is CASTGGGGVGETQYF.

This clone was detected a few times. The V gene is TRBV5-1, the J gene TRBJ1-1, with D uncertain. This CDR3 has 13 residues. Trimming took 1 base from V and 3 from J, leaving 7 bases between them. Per the germline V gene, CDR1 is SGHRS and CDR2 is YFSETQ. This CDR3 is CASSLSVDTEAFF. Written as DNA, the CDR3 is TGCGCCAGCAGCTTGAGCGTAGACACTGAAGCTTTCTTT. The full variable domain, its missing parts supplied by reference TRBV5-1 and TRBJ1-1, is KAGVTQTPRYLIKTRGQQVTLSCSPISGHRSVSWYQQTPGQGLQFLFEYFSETQRNKGNFPGRFSGRQFSNSRSEMNVSTLELGDSALYLCASSLSVDTEAFFGQGTRLTVV.

The V gene is TRBV4-3, the J gene TRBJ1-1, with D unresolved. Deletions cut 0 bases from V and 2 bases from J, with 7 bases between. The CDR3 spans 14 residues. Per the germline V gene, CDR1 is LGHNA and CDR2 is YSLEER. For the CDR3, the DNA is TGCGCCAGCAGCCAAGACCGGTCTAACACTGAAGCTTTCTTT. Translation: CASSQDRSNTEAFF.

Concerning this clone: A junction end diverges from the germline sequence, so it may reflect a read error. This chain connects TRBV7-9 to TRBJ2-7, with TRBD2 as a possible D gene (5 bases). Germline V CDR1 and CDR2: SEHNR, FQNEAQ (reference sequence). The CDR3 is 12 amino acids. This CDR3 is CSSTSGFYEQYF. In DNA, the CDR3 is TGTTCCAGCACCTCGGGATTCTACGAGCAGTACTTC.

J is TRBJ2-5 and V is TRBV6-6; 15 positions agree with TRBD2. This CDR3 is built from 14 residues. The V segment lost 10 bases and the J segment 4 bases; nucleotides outside the gene matches: 4. The germline gives CDR1 MNHNY, CDR2 SVGAGI (reference sequence). The CDR3 region has the DNA TGTGCCACCGGACTAGCGGGGGGGAGAGAGACCCAGTACTTC. Encoded protein: CATGLAGGRETQYF.

The chain is built from TRBV29-1 and TRBJ2-7, with D possibly being TRBD2 (7 bases). V gave up 4 bases and J gave up 7 bases, with 14 bases separating them. CDR3 length: 12 residues. Germline CDR1 is SQVTM and CDR2 is ANQGSEA. Here the CDR3 reads CSVGRGAGEQYF. The DNA for the CDR3 is TGCAGCGTTGGCCGGGGGGCGGGGGAGCAGTACTTC.

This chain uses TRBV2 with TRBJ2-7; 7 positions agree with TRBD1. V lost 9 bases and J lost 2; bases outside the gene matches: 10. This CDR3 contains 14 residues. Germline CDR1 reads SNHLY; CDR2 reads FYNNEI. CDR3 bases: TGTGCCAGTATGGGGACAGCGATAGCCTACGAGCAGTACTTC. This encodes CASMGTAIAYEQYF.